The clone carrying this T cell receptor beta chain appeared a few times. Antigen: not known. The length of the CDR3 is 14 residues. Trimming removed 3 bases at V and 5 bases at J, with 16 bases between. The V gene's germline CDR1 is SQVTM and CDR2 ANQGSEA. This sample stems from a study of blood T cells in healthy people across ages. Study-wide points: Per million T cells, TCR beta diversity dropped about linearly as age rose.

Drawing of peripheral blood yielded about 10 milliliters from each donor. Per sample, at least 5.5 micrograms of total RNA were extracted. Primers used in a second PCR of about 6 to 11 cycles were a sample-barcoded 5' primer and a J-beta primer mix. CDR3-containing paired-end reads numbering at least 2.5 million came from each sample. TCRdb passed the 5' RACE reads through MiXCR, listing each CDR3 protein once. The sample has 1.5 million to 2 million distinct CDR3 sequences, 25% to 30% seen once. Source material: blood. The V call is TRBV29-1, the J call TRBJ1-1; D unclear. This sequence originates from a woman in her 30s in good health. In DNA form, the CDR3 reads TGCAGCGTTGATGGGGTAGACTCGAGGACTGAAGCTTTCTTT. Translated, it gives CSVDGVDSRTEAFF.